The clone carrying this T cell receptor beta chain was seen ten or more times. As yet, its antigen is unknown. The record originates from a study of CD8 T cells in ankylosing spondylitis. Using quantitative 5'-RACE with molecular barcodes, the authors made TCR beta libraries. TCRdb reprocessed the 5' RACE reads with MiXCR, giving one entry per CDR3 protein. The data contain 700,000 to 850,000 distinct CDR3 sequences, 12% of them singletons. The CDR3 covers 15 residues. CDR1 is SQVTM, CDR2 ANQGSEA, per germline. V gave up 7 bases and J gave up 6 bases, with 24 bases separating them. Study findings and constraints: Roughly eight highly homologous variants made up a TCR beta motif, and this motif appeared characteristic of ankylosing spondylitis blood. Reports say disease-linked clones showed up significantly more in matched ankylosing spondylitis synovial fluid. Some of the motif variants had earlier been found in reactive arthritis patients' fluid and blood.

The source is a male donor with ankylosing spondylitis. The sample comprised blood, either unsorted or a sorted T cell fraction (not recorded which). The chain joins TRBV29-1 to TRBJ1-2; the D gene is possibly TRBD1 (5 bases). CDR3 DNA sequence: TGCAGCGCCCTTGGGGGGATAAAGAAGGAGGATGGCTACACCTTC. Protein: CSALGGIKKEDGYTF.